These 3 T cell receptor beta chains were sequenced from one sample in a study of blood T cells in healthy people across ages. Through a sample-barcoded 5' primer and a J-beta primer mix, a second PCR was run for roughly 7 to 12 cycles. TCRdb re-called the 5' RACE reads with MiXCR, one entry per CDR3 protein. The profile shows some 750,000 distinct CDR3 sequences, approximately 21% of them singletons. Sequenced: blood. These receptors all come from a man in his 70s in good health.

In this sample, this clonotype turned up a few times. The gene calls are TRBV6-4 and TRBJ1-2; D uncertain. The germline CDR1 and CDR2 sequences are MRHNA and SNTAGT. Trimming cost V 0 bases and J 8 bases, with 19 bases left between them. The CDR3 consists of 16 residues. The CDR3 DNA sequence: TGTGCCAGCAGTGACTCTGCTAGGGTGGGAAGGAAAGGCTACACCTTC. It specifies CASSDSARVGRKGYTF.

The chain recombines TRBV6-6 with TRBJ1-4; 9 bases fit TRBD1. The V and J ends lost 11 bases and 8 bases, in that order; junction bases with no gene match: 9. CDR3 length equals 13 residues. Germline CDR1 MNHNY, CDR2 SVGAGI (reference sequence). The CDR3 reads CAASGTGHEKLFF. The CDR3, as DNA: TGTGCCGCATCAGGGACAGGGCACGAAAAACTGTTTTTT.

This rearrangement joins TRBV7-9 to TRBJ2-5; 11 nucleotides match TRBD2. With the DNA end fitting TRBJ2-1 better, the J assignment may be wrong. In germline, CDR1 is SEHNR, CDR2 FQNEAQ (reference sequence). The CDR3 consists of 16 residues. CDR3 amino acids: CASSSPLAGGPNEQFF. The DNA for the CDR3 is TGTGCCAGCAGCTCTCCCTTAGCGGGGGGGCCGAATGAGCAGTTCTTC.